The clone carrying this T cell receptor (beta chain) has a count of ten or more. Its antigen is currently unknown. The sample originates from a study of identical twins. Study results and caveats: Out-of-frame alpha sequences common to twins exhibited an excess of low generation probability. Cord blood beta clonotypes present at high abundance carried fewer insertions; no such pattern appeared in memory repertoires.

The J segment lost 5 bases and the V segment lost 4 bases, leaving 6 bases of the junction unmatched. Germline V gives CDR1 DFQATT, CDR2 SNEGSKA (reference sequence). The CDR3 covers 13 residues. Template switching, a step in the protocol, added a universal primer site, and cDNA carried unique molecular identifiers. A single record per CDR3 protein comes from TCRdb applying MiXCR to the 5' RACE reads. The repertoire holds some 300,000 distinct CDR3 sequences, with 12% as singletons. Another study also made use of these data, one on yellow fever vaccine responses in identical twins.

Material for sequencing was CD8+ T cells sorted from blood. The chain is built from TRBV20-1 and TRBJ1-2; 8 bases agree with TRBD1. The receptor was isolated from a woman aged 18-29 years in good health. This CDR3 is CSATGGRGYGYTF. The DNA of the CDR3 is TGCAGTGCTACAGGGGGCCGGGGATATGGCTACACCTTC.